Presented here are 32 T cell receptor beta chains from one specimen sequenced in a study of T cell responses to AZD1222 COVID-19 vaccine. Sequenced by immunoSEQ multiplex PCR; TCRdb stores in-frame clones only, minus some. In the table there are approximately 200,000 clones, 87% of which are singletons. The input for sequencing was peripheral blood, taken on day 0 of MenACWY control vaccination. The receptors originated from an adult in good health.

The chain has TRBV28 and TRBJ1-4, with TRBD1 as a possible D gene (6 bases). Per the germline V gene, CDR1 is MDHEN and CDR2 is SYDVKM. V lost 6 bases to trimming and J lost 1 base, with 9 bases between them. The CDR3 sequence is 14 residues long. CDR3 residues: CASSGGQTNEKLFF. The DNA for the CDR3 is TGTGCCAGCAGCGGGGGCCAAACTAATGAAAAACTGTTTTTT.

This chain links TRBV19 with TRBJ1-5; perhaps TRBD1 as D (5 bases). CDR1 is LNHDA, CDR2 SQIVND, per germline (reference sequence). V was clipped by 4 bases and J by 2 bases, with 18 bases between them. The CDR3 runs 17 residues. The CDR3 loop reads CASSRGEWANRNQPQHF. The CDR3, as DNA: TGTGCCAGTAGTAGGGGGGAGTGGGCCAACCGCAATCAGCCCCAGCATTTT.

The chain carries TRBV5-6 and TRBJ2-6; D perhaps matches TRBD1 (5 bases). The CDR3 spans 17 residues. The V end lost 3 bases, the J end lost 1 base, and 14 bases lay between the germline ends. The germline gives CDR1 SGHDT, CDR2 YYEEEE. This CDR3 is CASSSGQGMSGANVLTF. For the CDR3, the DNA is TGTGCCAGCAGCTCTGGACAAGGAATGTCTGGGGCCAACGTCCTGACTTTC.

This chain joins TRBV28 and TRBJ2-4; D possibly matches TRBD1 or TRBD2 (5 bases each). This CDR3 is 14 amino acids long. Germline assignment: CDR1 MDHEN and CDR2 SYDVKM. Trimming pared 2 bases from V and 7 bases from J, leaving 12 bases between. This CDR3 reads CASSLGGSGNIQYF. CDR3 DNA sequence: TGTGCCAGCAGTTTAGGGGGATCGGGTAACATTCAGTACTTC.

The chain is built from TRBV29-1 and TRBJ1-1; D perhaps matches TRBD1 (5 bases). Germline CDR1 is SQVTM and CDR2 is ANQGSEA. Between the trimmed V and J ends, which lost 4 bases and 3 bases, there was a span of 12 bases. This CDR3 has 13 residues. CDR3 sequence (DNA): TGCAGCGTTGGGGAGGGGAGGGACACTGAAGCTTTCTTT. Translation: CSVGEGRDTEAFF.

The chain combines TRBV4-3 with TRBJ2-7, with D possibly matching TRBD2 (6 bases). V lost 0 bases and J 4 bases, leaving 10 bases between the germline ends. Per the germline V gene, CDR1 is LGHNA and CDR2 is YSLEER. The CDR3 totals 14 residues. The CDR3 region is CASSQELASYEQYF. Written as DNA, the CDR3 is TGCGCCAGCAGCCAAGAACTAGCCTCTTACGAGCAGTACTTC.

CDR3 coding DNA: TGTGCCAGCTCACTAGGACAGACAGATACGCAGTATTTT. Amino acid sequence: CASSLGQTDTQYF. V usage is TRBV18 and J usage is TRBJ2-3; D perhaps matches TRBD1 (6 bases). Trimming removed 4 bases from V and 3 bases from J, with 8 bases in between. From germline, CDR1 is KGHSH and CDR2 LQKENI. The CDR3 is 13 residues long.

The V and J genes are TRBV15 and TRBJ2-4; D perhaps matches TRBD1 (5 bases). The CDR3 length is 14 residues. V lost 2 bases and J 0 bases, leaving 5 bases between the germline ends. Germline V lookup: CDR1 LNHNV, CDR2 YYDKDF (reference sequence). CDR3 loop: CATSRQGAKNIQYF. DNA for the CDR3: TGTGCCACCAGCAGACAGGGAGCCAAAAACATTCAGTACTTC.

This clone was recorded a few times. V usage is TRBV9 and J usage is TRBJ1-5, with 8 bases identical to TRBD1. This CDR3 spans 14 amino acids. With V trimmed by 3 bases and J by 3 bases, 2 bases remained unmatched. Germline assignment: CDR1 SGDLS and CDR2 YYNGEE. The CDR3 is CASSGGQDNQPQHF. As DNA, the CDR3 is TGTGCCAGCAGCGGGGGACAGGACAATCAGCCCCAGCATTTT.

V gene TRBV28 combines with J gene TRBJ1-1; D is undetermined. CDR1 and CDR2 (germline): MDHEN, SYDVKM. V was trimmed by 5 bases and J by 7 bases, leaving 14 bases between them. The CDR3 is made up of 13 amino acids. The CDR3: CASSLRIPIEAFF. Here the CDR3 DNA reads TGTGCCAGCAGTCTCCGAATCCCCATTGAAGCTTTCTTT. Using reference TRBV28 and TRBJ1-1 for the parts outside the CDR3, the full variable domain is DVKVTQSSRYLVKRTGEKVFLECVQDMDHENMFWYRQDPGLGLRLIYFSYDVKMKEKGDIPEGYSVSREKKERFSLILESASTNQTSMYLCASSLRIPIEAFFGQGTRLTVV.

CDR3 amino acids: CASRDRGETQYF. Here the CDR3 DNA reads TGTGCCAGCAGAGACAGGGGAGAGACCCAGTACTTC. The chain has TRBV7-9 and TRBJ2-5; TRBD1 aligns across 8 bases. The germline V gene has CDR1 SEHNR and CDR2 FQNEAQ (reference sequence). CDR3 length: 12 residues. V was pared by 6 bases and J by 4 bases, with 1 base of the junction left unmatched.

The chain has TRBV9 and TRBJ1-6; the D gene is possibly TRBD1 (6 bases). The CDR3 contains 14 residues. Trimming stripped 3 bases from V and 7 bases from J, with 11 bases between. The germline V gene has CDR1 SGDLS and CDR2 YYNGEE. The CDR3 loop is CASSAGQRNSPLHF. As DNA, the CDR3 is TGTGCCAGCAGCGCAGGACAGCGGAATTCACCCCTCCACTTT.

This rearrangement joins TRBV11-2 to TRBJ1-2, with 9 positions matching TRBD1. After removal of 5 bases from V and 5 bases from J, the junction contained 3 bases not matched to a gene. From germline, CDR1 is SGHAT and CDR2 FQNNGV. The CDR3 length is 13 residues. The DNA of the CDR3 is TGTGCCAGCAGCACTGGACAGGGGTATGGCTACACCTTC. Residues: CASSTGQGYGYTF.

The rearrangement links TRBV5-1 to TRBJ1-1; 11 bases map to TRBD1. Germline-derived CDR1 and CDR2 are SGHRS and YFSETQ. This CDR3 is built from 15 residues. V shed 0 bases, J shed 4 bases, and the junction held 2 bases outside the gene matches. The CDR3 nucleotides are TGCGCCAGCAGCTTGGATGGGACAGGGGGCACTGAAGCTTTCTTT. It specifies CASSLDGTGGTEAFF.

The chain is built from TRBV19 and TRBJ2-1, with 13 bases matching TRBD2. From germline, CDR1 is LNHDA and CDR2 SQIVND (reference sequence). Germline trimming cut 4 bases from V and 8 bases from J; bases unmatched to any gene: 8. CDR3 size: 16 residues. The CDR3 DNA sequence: TGTGCCAGTAGTAAAGCGGGACTAGCGGGAATCGATGAGCAGTTCTTC. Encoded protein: CASSKAGLAGIDEQFF.

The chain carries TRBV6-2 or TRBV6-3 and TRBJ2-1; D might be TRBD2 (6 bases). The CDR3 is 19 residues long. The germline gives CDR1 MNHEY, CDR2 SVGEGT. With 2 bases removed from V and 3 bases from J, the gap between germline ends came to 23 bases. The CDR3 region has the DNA TGTGCCAGCAGTTACCCCACGATCTCGCGTCGCGGGGACTACAATGAGCAGTTCTTC. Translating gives CASSYPTISRRGDYNEQFF.

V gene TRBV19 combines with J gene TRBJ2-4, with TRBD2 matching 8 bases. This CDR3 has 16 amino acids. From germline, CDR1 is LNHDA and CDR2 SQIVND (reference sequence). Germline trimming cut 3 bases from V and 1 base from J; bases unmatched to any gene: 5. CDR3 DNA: TGTGCCAGTAGTATGATGGCGGGAGGCGCCAAAAACATTCAGTACTTC. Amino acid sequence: CASSMMAGGAKNIQYF.

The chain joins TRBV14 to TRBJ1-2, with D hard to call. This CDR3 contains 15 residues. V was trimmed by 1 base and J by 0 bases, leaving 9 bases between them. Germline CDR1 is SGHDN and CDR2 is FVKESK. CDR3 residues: CASSQGGNSNYGYTF. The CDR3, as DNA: TGTGCCAGCAGCCAAGGAGGCAATTCTAACTATGGCTACACCTTC.

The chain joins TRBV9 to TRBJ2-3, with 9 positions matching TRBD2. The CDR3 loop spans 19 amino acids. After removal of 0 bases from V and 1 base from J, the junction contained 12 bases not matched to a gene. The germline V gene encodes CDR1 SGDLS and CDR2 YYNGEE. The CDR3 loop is CASSVGLAGETSGTDTQYF. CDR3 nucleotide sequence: TGTGCCAGCAGCGTAGGGTTAGCGGGAGAGACTTCGGGCACAGATACGCAGTATTTT.

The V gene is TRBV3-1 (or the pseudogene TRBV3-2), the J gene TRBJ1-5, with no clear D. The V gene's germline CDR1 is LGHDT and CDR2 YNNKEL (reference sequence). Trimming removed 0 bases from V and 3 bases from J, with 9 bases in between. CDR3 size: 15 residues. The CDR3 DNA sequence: TGTGCCAGCAGCCAAGAAAGCGGGTACAATCAGCCCCAGCATTTT. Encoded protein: CASSQESGYNQPQHF.

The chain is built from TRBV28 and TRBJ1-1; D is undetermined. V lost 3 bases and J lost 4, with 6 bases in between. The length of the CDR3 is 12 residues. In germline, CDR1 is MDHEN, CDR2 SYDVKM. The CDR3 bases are TGTGCCAGCAGTTTCCAGAGCACTGAAGCTTTCTTT. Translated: CASSFQSTEAFF.

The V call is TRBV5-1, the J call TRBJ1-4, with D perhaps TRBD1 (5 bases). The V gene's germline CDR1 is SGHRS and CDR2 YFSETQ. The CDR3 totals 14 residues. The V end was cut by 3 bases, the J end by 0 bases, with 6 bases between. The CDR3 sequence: CASSWGATNEKLFF. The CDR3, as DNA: TGCGCCAGCAGCTGGGGCGCAACTAATGAAAAACTGTTTTTT. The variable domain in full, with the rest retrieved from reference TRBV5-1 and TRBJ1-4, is KAGVTQTPRYLIKTRGQQVTLSCSPISGHRSVSWYQQTPGQGLQFLFEYFSETQRNKGNFPGRFSGRQFSNSRSEMNVSTLELGDSALYLCASSWGATNEKLFFGSGTQLSVL.

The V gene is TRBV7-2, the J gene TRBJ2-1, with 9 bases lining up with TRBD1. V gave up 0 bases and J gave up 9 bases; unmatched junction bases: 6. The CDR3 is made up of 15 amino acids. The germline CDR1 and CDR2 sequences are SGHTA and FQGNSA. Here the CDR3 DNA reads TGTGCCAGCAGCTTAGCGGGACAGGGTTGGGTTGAGCAGTTCTTC. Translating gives CASSLAGQGWVEQFF.

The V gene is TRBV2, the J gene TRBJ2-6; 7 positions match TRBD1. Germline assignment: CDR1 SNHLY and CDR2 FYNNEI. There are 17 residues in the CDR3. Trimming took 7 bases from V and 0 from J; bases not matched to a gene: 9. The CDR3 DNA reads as TGTGCCAGCATGAGAAGACAGGGATACTCTGGGGCCAACGTCCTGACTTTC. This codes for CASMRRQGYSGANVLTF.

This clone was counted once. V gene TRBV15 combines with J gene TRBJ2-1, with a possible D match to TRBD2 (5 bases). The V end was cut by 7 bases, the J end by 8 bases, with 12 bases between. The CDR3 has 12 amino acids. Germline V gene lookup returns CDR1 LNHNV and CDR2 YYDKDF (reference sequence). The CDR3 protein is CATTTPGDEQFF. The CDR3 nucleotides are TGTGCCACCACCACCCCCGGGGATGAGCAGTTCTTC.

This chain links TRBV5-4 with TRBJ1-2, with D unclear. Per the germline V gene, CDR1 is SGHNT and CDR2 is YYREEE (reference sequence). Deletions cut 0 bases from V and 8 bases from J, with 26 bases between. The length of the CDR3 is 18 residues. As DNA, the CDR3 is TGTGCCAGCAGCTTGGCAGGAGAGCAAAGGTGGCAGATGAAGGGCTACACCTTC. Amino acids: CASSLAGEQRWQMKGYTF.

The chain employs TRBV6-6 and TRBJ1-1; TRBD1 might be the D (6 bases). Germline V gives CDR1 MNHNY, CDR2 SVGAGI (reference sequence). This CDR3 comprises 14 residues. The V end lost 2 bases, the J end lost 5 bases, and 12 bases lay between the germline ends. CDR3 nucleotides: TGTGCCAGCAGTTACCCGGGGGCCTTAACTGAAGCTTTCTTT. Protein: CASSYPGALTEAFF.

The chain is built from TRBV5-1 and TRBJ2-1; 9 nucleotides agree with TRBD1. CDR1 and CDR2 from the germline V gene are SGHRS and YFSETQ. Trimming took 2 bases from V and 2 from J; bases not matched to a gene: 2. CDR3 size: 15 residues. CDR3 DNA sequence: TGCGCCAGCAGCTTACAGGGGGCTGCCTACAATGAGCAGTTCTTC. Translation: CASSLQGAAYNEQFF.

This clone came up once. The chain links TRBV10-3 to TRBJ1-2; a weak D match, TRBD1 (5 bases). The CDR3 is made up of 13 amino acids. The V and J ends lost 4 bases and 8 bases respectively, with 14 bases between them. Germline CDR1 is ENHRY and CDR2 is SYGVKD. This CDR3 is CAISGQIDRGYTF. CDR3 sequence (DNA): TGTGCCATCAGTGGGCAGATAGACAGAGGCTACACCTTC.

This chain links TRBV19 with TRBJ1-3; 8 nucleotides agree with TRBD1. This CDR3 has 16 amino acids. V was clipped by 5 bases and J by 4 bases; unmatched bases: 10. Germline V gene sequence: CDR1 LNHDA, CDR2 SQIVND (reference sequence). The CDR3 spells CASSGTGAWHGNTIYF. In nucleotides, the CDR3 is TGTGCCAGTAGTGGGACAGGCGCCTGGCACGGAAACACCATATATTTT.

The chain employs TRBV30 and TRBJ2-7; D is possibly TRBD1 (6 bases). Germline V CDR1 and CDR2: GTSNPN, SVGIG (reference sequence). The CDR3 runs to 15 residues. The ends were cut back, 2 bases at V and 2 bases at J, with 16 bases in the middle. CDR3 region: CAWSSPDRTAYEQYF. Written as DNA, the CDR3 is TGTGCCTGGAGTTCCCCAGACAGGACCGCCTACGAGCAGTACTTC.

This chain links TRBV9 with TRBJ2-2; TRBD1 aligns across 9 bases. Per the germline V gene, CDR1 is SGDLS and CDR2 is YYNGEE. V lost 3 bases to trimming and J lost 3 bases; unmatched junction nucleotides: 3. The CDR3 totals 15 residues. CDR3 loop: CASSARDRDTGELFF. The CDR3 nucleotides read TGTGCCAGCAGCGCCCGGGACAGGGACACCGGGGAGCTGTTTTTT.